A selection of T cell receptor beta chains follows, all from one sample in a study of Ad26.COV2.S vaccination and SARS-CoV-2 variants. The protocol was immunoSEQ multiplex PCR, while the TCRdb copy is restricted to in-frame clones and leaves out a portion. The table records about 450,000 clones, roughly 89% of them present only once. Source: peripheral blood, taken in a trial of Ad26.COV2.S vaccine versus placebo. The receptors shown here come from a person aged 18 to 65 who received the Ad26.COV2.S COVID-19 vaccine or a placebo. Both conserved end residues are part of each CDR3. D genes are given only for firm matches. Not all rows give a size; the values are once, few, many and, for expanded clones, a class.

v_gene: TRBV5-1; d_gene: TRBD1; j_gene: TRBJ1-1; abundance: NA; CDR3nt: TGCGCCAGCAGCCTCGGACAGGGGGCCACTGAAGCTTTCTTT; CDR3aa: CASSLGQGATEAFF
v_gene: TRBV4-2; d_gene: NA; j_gene: TRBJ2-6; abundance: NA; CDR3nt: TGTGCCAGCAGCCAAGATCGAACAGGAAGCTCTGGGGCCAACGTCCTGACTTTC; CDR3aa: CASSQDRTGSSGANVLTF
v_gene: TRBV12-5; d_gene: NA; j_gene: TRBJ2-1; abundance: NA; CDR3nt: TGTGCTAGTGGTTTCATCACTCGTGGGCTAGCGCACTACAATGAGCAGTTCTTC; CDR3aa: CASGFITRGLAHYNEQFF
v_gene: TRBV5-1; d_gene: NA; j_gene: TRBJ2-3; abundance: NA; CDR3nt: TGCGCCAGCAGGAGGGACCTGGACCGGGGGCAGTATTTT; CDR3aa: CASRRDLDRGQYF
v_gene: TRBV9; d_gene: NA; j_gene: TRBJ1-1; abundance: NA; CDR3nt: TGTGCCAGCAGCGTAGCTGGATACACTGAAGCTTTCTTT; CDR3aa: CASSVAGYTEAFF
v_gene: TRBV7-2; d_gene: NA; j_gene: TRBJ2-1; abundance: once; CDR3nt: TGTGCCAGCAGCTTACAGGGGGGAGGTCGCTACAATGAGCAGTTCTTC; CDR3aa: CASSLQGGGRYNEQFF
v_gene: TRBV7-2; d_gene: NA; j_gene: TRBJ2-7; abundance: NA; CDR3nt: TGTGCCAGCAGCGTAAAGCACGGGTACGAGCAGTACTTC; CDR3aa: CASSVKHGYEQYF
v_gene: TRBV5-1; d_gene: NA; j_gene: TRBJ2-2; abundance: NA; CDR3nt: TGCGCCAGCAGCCCCCGGGGCCCACAAGGGGAACTACGCCGAAACACCGGGGAGCTGTTTTTT; CDR3aa: CASSPRGPQGELRRNTGELFF
v_gene: TRBV5-1; d_gene: NA; j_gene: TRBJ1-5; abundance: NA; CDR3nt: TGCGCCAGCAGCAGGGACCCGAATCAGCCCCAGCATTTT; CDR3aa: CASSRDPNQPQHF
v_gene: TRBV10-2; d_gene: TRBD1; j_gene: TRBJ1-1; abundance: once; CDR3nt: TGCGCCAGCAGCACCGACAGGGCCACTGAAGCTTTCTTT; CDR3aa: CASSTDRATEAFF
v_gene: TRBV6-1; d_gene: NA; j_gene: TRBJ1-1; abundance: few; CDR3nt: TGTGCCAGCAGTGGCGGGACATTTCTCATGAACACTGAAGCTTTCTTT; CDR3aa: CASSGGTFLMNTEAFF
v_gene: TRBV10-3; d_gene: TRBD1; j_gene: TRBJ2-1; abundance: NA; CDR3nt: TGTGCCATCAGTTCCGGGACAGGGACCTCCTACAATGAGCAGTTCTTC; CDR3aa: CAISSGTGTSYNEQFF
v_gene: TRBV5-4; d_gene: NA; j_gene: TRBJ1-1; abundance: NA; CDR3nt: TGTGCCAGCAGGGACGGACAGACCACTGAAGCTTTCTTT; CDR3aa: CASRDGQTTEAFF
v_gene: TRBV7-8; d_gene: TRBD2; j_gene: TRBJ2-1; abundance: once; CDR3nt: TGTGCCAGCAGCTTTGGACTAGCGGGAGGGTTTCTTGGTGAGCAGTTCTTC; CDR3aa: CASSFGLAGGFLGEQFF
v_gene: TRBV2; d_gene: TRBD1; j_gene: TRBJ2-1; abundance: NA; CDR3nt: TGTGCCAGCAGTGGGGAACTCGGGACAGGGTGCTTCTTC; CDR3aa: CASSGELGTGCFF
v_gene: TRBV6-2/TRBV6-3; d_gene: NA; j_gene: TRBJ1-2; abundance: NA; CDR3nt: TGTGCCAGCAGTTACGGTATCCGCGTCTATGGCTACACCTTC; CDR3aa: CASSYGIRVYGYTF
v_gene: TRBV28; d_gene: NA; j_gene: TRBJ1-3; abundance: NA; CDR3nt: TGTGCCAGCAGTTTACAGTGGGATAGCTCTGGAAACACCATATATTTT; CDR3aa: CASSLQWDSSGNTIYF
v_gene: TRBV7-6; d_gene: NA; j_gene: TRBJ1-5; abundance: NA; CDR3nt: TGTGCCAGCAGCTTAGTACAGGATCAGCCCCAGCATTTT; CDR3aa: CASSLVQDQPQHF
v_gene: TRBV13; d_gene: NA; j_gene: TRBJ1-2; abundance: NA; CDR3nt: TGTGCCAGCAGCGGCACATGGCTCGATTTTGAAAATGAGGGCGGCTACACCTTC; CDR3aa: CASSGTWLDFENEGGYTF
v_gene: TRBV30; d_gene: NA; j_gene: TRBJ1-6; abundance: once; CDR3nt: TGTGCCTGCTGCGGGACATCCGGTTCACCCCTCCACTTT; CDR3aa: CACCGTSGSPLHF
v_gene: TRBV7-8; d_gene: NA; j_gene: TRBJ2-6; abundance: NA; CDR3nt: TGTGCCAGCAGCCACAGGGTTTCTGGGGCCAACGTCCTGACTTTC; CDR3aa: CASSHRVSGANVLTF
v_gene: TRBV5-1; d_gene: TRBD1; j_gene: TRBJ2-3; abundance: NA; CDR3nt: TGCGCCAGCAGCTTCGGGGACAGGGAAGGCGATACGCAGTATTTT; CDR3aa: CASSFGDREGDTQYF
v_gene: TRBV5-5; d_gene: NA; j_gene: TRBJ1-5; abundance: NA; CDR3nt: TGTGCCAGCAGCTTCGTCGGCAATCAGCCCCAGCATTTT; CDR3aa: CASSFVGNQPQHF
v_gene: TRBV25-1; d_gene: TRBD1; j_gene: TRBJ2-3; abundance: NA; CDR3nt: TGTGCCAGCAGAGTTGGACAGGATCGGTATTTT; CDR3aa: CASRVGQDRYF
v_gene: TRBV28; d_gene: TRBD1; j_gene: TRBJ1-2; abundance: NA; CDR3nt: TGTGCCAGCAGTAGTCCGGGACAGACTCCTGATGGCTACACCTTC; CDR3aa: CASSSPGQTPDGYTF
v_gene: TRBV5-1; d_gene: NA; j_gene: TRBJ2-1; abundance: NA; CDR3nt: TGCGCCAGCACGGGGGGCAGCCTTTACAATGAGCAGTTCTTC; CDR3aa: CASTGGSLYNEQFF
v_gene: TRBV10-3; d_gene: TRBD2; j_gene: TRBJ2-1; abundance: NA; CDR3nt: TGTGCCATCAGTGATTTCACGAACACGGGGGGGCACTACAATGAGCAGTTCTTC; CDR3aa: CAISDFTNTGGHYNEQFF
v_gene: TRBV7-3; d_gene: NA; j_gene: TRBJ2-3; abundance: once; CDR3nt: TGTGCCAGCAGCACCGGGACTCACACAGATACGCAGTATTTT; CDR3aa: CASSTGTHTDTQYF
v_gene: TRBV10-2; d_gene: TRBD1; j_gene: TRBJ1-6; abundance: NA; CDR3nt: TGCGCCAGCAGTGAGTCCTACAGGGGAGCCAATTCACCCCTCCACTTT; CDR3aa: CASSESYRGANSPLHF
v_gene: TRBV4-1; d_gene: TRBD2; j_gene: TRBJ2-1; abundance: NA; CDR3nt: TGCGCCAGCAGCCTCACGGGACTAGCGGGAGCCTTCTCCTACAATGAGCAGTTCTTC; CDR3aa: CASSLTGLAGAFSYNEQFF
v_gene: TRBV5-4; d_gene: TRBD1; j_gene: TRBJ1-3; abundance: NA; CDR3nt: TGTGCCAGCAGCTTGGCCGGGACAGACTCTGGAAACACCATATATTTT; CDR3aa: CASSLAGTDSGNTIYF
v_gene: TRBV7-2; d_gene: NA; j_gene: TRBJ2-3; abundance: NA; CDR3nt: TGTGCCAGCAGCTTTTTAAGGTCCACAGATACGCAGTATTTT; CDR3aa: CASSFLRSTDTQYF
v_gene: TRBV6-5; d_gene: NA; j_gene: TRBJ2-5; abundance: NA; CDR3nt: TGTGCCAGCAGTTGGGGGGGCCCCCTCCAAGAGACCCAGTACTTC; CDR3aa: CASSWGGPLQETQYF